This T cell receptor beta chain stems from a study of response to subunit inactivated influenza vaccine. This clonotype has just a few counts. TCRdb itself ran the RT-PCR reads through MiXCR, one entry per CDR3 protein. The sample contains over 450,000 distinct CDR3 sequences, over 10% of which appear only once. The source was PBMCs from blood, collected more than 35 days after vaccination. The sequence was collected from a man in his fifties or sixties who received an inactivated influenza vaccine.

The CDR3 coding sequence is TGTGCCAGCAGTCGTAACAGGGACTTCTATGGCTACACCTTC. Its protein is CASSRNRDFYGYTF. The chain couples TRBV12-3 or TRBV12-4 to TRBJ1-2, with TRBD1 as a possible D gene (6 bases). The CDR3 consists of 14 residues. The V gene lost 5 bases and the J gene lost 4 bases, with 14 bases spanning the gap.